The text below deals with one T cell receptor (beta chain). Repertoires were generated with immunoSEQ multiplex PCR, while TCRdb's copy carries only in-frame clones and drops some. Altogether some 400,000 clones are present, around 93% being singletons, with the ten largest covering roughly 0.021%. This sample is part of a study of shared T cell receptors in the human thymus. This CDR3 region has 11 residues. V was cut by 4 bases and J by 9 bases, with 8 bases left in between. Per germline, CDR1 SGHTS and CDR2 YDEGEE. The TCR comes from a human donor. The sample was thymocytes. The chain joins TRBV5-8 to TRBJ1-5, with D perhaps TRBD1 (6 bases). The CDR3: CASSRGAPQHF. The CDR3 DNA is TGTGCCAGCAGCCGGGGGGCGCCCCAGCATTTT.